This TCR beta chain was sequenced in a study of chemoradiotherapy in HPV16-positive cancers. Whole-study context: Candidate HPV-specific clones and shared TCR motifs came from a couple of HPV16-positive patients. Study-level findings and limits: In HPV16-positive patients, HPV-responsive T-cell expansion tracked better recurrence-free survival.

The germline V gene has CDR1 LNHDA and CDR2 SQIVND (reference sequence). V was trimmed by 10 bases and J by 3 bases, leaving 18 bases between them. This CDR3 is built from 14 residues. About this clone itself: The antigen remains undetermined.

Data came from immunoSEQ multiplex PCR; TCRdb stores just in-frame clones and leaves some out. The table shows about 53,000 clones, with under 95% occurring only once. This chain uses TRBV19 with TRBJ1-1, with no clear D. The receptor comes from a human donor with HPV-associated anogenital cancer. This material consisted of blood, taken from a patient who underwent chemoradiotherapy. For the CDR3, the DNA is TGTGCCACTCAACTAGGGAGGCGGGACACTGAAGCTTTCTTT. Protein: CATQLGRRDTEAFF.